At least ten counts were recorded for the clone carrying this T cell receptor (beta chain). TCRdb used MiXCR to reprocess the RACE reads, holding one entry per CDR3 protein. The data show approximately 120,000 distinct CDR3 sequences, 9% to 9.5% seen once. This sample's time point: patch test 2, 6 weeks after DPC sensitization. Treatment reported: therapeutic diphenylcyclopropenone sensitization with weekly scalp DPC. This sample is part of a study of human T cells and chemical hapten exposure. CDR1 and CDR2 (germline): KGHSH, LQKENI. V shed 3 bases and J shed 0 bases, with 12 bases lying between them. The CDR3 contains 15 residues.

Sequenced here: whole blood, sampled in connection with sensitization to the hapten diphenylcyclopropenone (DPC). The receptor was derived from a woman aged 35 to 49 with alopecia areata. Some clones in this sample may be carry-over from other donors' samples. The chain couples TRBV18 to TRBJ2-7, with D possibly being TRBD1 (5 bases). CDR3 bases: TGTGCCAGCTCACCCGGACAAACGAGCTCCTACGAGCAGTACTTC. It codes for CASSPGQTSSYEQYF.